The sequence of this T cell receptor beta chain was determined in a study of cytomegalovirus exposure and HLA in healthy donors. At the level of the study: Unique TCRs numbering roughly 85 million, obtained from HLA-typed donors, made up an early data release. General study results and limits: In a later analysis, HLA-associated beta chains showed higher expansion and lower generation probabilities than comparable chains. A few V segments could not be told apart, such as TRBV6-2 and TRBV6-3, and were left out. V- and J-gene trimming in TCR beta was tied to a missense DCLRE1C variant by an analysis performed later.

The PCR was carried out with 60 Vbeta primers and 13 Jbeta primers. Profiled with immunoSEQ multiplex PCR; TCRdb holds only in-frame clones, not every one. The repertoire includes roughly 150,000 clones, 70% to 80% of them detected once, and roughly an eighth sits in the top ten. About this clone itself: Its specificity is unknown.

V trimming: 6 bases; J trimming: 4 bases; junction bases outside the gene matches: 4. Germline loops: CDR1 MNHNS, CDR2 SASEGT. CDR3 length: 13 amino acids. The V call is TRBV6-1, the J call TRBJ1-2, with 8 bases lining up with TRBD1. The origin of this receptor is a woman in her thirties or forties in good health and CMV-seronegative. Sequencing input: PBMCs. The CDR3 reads CASRGQELYGYTF. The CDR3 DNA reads TGTGCCAGCAGGGGACAGGAACTCTATGGCTACACCTTC.